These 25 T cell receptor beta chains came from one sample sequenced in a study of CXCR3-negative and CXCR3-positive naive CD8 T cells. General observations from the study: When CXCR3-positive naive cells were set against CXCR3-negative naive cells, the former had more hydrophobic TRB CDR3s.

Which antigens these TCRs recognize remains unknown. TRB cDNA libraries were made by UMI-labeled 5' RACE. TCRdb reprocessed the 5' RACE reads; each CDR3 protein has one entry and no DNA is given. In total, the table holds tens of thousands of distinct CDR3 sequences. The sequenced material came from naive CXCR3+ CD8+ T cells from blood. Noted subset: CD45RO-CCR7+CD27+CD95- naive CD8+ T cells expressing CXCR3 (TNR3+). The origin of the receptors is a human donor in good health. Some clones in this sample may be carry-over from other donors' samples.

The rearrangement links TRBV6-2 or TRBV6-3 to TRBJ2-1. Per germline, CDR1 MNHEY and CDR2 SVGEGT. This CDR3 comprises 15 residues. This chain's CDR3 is CASNPGVSSYNEQFF.

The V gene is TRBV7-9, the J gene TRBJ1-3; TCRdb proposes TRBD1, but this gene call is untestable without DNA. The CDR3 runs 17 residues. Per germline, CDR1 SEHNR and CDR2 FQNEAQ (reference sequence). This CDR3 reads CASSLTGHLISGNTIYF.

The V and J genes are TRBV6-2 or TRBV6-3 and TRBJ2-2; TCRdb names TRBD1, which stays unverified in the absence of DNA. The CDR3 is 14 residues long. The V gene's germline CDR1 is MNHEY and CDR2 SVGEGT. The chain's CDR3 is CASSSGFDTGELFF.

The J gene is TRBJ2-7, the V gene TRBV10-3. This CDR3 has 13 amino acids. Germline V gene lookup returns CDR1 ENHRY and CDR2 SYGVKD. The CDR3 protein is CDISEAASYEQYF.

The CDR3 here is CASSYSLLAGVGLYNEQFF. The J gene is TRBJ2-1, the V gene TRBV6-5; TCRdb lists TRBD2, though no DNA is available to test this call. Looked up from germline, CDR1 is MNHEY and CDR2 is SVGAGI. The CDR3 length is 19 residues.

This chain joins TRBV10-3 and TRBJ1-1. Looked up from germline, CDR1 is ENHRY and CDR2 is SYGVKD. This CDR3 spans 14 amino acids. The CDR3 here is CAISESSLNTEAFF.

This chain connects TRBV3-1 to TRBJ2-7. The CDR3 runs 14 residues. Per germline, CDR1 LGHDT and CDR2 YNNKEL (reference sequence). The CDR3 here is CASSPHPSSYEQYF.

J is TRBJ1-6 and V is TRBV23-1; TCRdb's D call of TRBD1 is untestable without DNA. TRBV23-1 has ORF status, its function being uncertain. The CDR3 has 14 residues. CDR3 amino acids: CASSQSPGNSPLHF.

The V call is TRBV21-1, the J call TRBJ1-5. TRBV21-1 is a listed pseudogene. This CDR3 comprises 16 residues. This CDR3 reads CASSSRLGDDNQPQHF.

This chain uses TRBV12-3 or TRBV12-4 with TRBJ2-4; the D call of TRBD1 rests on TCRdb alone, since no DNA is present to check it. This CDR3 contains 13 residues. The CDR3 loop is CASTIGQGDIQYF.

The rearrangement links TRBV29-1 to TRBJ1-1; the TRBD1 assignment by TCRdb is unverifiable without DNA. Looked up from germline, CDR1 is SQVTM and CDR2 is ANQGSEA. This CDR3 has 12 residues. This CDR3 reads CSVGYWDGEAFF. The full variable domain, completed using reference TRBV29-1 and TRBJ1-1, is SAVISQKPSRDICQRGTSLTIQCQVDSQVTMMFWYRQQPGQSLTLIATANQGSEATYESGFVIDKFPISRPNLTFSTLTVSNMSPEDSSIYLCSVGYWDGEAFFGQGTRLTVV.

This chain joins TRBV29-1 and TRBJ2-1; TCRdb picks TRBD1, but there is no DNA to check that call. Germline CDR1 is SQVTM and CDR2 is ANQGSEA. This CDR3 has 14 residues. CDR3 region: CSAPETSSYNEQFF.

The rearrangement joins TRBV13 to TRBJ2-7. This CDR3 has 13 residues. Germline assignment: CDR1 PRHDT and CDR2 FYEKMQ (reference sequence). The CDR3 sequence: CASSFPGTYEQYF.

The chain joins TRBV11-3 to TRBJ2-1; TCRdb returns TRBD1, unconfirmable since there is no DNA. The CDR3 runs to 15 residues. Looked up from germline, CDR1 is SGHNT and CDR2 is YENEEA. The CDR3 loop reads CASSAPGTGVNEQFF.

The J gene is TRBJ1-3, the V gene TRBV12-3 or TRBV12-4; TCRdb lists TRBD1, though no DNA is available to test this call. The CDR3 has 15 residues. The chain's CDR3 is CATEGQGARGNTIYF.

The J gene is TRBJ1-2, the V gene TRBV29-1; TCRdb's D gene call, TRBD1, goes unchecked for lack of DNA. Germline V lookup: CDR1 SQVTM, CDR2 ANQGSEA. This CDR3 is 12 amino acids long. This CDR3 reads CSVEVGAYGYTF.

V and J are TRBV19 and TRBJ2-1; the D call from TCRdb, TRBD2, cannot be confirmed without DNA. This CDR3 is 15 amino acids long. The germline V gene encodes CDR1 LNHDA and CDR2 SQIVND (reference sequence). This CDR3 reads CASSPTSGSWDEQFF.

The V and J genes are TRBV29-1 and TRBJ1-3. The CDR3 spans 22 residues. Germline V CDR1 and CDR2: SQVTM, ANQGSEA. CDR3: CSVDRGGGSYNSGGSTGNTIYF.

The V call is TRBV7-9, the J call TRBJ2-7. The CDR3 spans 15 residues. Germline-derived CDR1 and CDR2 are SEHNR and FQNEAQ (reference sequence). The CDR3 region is CASSERAGVAYEQYF.

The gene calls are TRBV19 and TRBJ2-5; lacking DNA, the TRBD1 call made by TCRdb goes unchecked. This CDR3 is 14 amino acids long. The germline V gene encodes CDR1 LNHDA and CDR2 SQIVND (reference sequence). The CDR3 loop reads CASSIPGAPVTQYF.

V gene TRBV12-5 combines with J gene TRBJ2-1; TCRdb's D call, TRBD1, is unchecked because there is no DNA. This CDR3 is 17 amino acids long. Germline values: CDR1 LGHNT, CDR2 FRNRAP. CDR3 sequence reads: CASGLASPGQTSNEQFF.

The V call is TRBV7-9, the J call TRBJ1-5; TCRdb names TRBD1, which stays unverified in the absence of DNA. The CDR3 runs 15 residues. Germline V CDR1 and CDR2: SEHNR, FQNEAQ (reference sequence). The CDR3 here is CASSSPGESNQPQHF. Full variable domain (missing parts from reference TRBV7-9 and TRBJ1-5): DTGVSQNPRHKITKRGQNVTFRCDPISEHNRLYWYRQTLGQGPEFLTYFQNEAQLEKSRLLSDRFSAERPKGSFSTLEIQRTEQGDSAMYLCASSSPGESNQPQHFGDGTRLSIL.

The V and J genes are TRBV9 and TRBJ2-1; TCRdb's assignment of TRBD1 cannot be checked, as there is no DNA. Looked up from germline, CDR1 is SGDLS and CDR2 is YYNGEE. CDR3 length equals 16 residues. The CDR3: CASSSDRALIYNEQFF.

CDR3 loop: CSVEDPDGKENTEAFF. This chain joins TRBV29-1 and TRBJ1-1; the TCRdb D gene call, TRBD1, has no DNA to confirm it. Germline V gene lookup returns CDR1 SQVTM and CDR2 ANQGSEA. The CDR3 is made up of 16 amino acids.

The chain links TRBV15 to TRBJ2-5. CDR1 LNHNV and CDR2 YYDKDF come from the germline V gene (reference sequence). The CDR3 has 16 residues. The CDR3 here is CATSRMASGATETQYF.